Listed below are T cell receptor beta chains from one sample, sequenced in a study of T cell changes during pregnancy in multiple sclerosis. Produced via immunoSEQ multiplex PCR; TCRdb's table is partial and in-frame only. The table has approximately 85,000 clones, approximately 89% seen once. Sequenced here: peripheral blood, sampled in the first trimester of pregnancy. The receptors were gathered from a female donor with multiple sclerosis, enrolled in a pregnancy study. Each CDR3 is given with its conserved first and last residue. The D gene is left open where the match is weak. Where a row states a size, it is once, few, many or the class of an expanded clone; other rows omit it.

J: TRBJ2-1
size: -
D: TRBD2
V: TRBV9
DNA: TGTGCCAGCAGCGTAGGCATGATGGCTAGCGGGGACAATGAGCAGTTCTTC
CDR3: CASSVGMMASGDNEQFF

J: TRBJ2-2
size: -
D: TRBD1
V: TRBV19
DNA: TGTGCCAGTAGTTCCAGACAGGGACCTACCGGGGAGCTGTTTTTT
CDR3: CASSSRQGPTGELFF

J: TRBJ2-7
size: -
D: TRBD1
V: TRBV5-1
DNA: TGCGCCAGCAGCTTCTCCGGGACAGGGGCTACTATCGAGCAGTACTTC
CDR3: CASSFSGTGATIEQYF

J: TRBJ2-1
size: -
D: -
V: TRBV4-1
DNA: TGCGCCAGCAGCCAAGTAGGGGGGGCCAATGAGCAGTTCTTC
CDR3: CASSQVGGANEQFF

J: TRBJ1-1
size: -
D: TRBD1
V: TRBV28
DNA: TGTGCCATCCGGGACAGGGGTAACACTGAAGCTTTCTTT
CDR3: CAIRDRGNTEAFF

J: TRBJ1-4
size: -
D: -
V: TRBV29-1
DNA: TGCAGCGCCCAGGGGCAGGATGAAAAACTGTTTTTT
CDR3: CSAQGQDEKLFF

J: TRBJ1-1
size: -
D: -
V: TRBV19
DNA: TGTGCCAGTAAGGCAGCCAGGGACACTGAAGCTTTCTTT
CDR3: CASKAARDTEAFF

J: TRBJ2-7
size: -
D: TRBD2
V: TRBV15
DNA: TGTGCCACCAGCAGAGATGGACTTTTACTAGCGGGAGCCAACGAGCAGTACTTC
CDR3: CATSRDGLLLAGANEQYF

J: TRBJ1-1
size: -
D: TRBD1
V: TRBV5-1
DNA: TGCGCCAGCAGCTCCGACAGGGGGAAGACTGAAGCTTTCTTT
CDR3: CASSSDRGKTEAFF

J: TRBJ2-7
size: -
D: TRBD1
V: TRBV27
DNA: TGTGCCAGCAGTCCGGGACAGGGCTACGAGCAGTACTTC
CDR3: CASSPGQGYEQYF

J: TRBJ2-3
size: -
D: TRBD2
V: TRBV11-3
DNA: TGTGCCAGCAGCTTAGGAGCGGGGGGATCGACAGATACGCAGTATTTT
CDR3: CASSLGAGGSTDTQYF

J: TRBJ2-1
size: -
D: TRBD2
V: TRBV5-4
DNA: TGTGCCAGCAGCCTGCGACTAGCGACTTACAATGAGCAGTTCTTC
CDR3: CASSLRLATYNEQFF

J: TRBJ1-1
size: -
D: TRBD1
V: TRBV5-1
DNA: TGCGCCAGCAGCGGTGGGACAGGGGGAATGAACACTGAAGCTTTCTTT
CDR3: CASSGGTGGMNTEAFF

J: TRBJ2-7
size: -
D: TRBD1
V: TRBV6-5
DNA: TGTGCCAGCAGTTACTCGCGGGACAGGGTGTACGAGCAGTACTTC
CDR3: CASSYSRDRVYEQYF

J: TRBJ1-3
size: -
D: -
V: TRBV11-2
DNA: TGTGCCAGCAGCTTAACAGATAGCTCTGGAAACACCATATATTTT
CDR3: CASSLTDSSGNTIYF

J: TRBJ1-5
size: -
D: TRBD1
V: TRBV6-1
DNA: TGTGCCAGCACTAGGGACAGGGATCAGCCCCAGCATTTT
CDR3: CASTRDRDQPQHF

J: TRBJ2-1
size: -
D: -
V: TRBV19
DNA: TGTGCCAGTAGTATCTACCGGGACTCTCCCAATGAGCAGTTCTTC
CDR3: CASSIYRDSPNEQFF

J: TRBJ2-3
size: -
D: -
V: TRBV11-3
DNA: TGTGCCAGCAGCTTATACGGGCGGGAAGGAGATACGCAGTATTTT
CDR3: CASSLYGREGDTQYF

J: TRBJ1-2
size: -
D: -
V: TRBV11-2
DNA: TGTGCCAGCAGCTTAGGTACAGGCCCTAACTATGGCTACACCTTC
CDR3: CASSLGTGPNYGYTF

J: TRBJ1-1
size: once
D: -
V: TRBV7-3
DNA: TGTGCCAGCAGCTTAACGTCGGCAGGTAAAGCTTTCTTT
CDR3: CASSLTSAGKAFF

J: TRBJ2-3
size: -
D: -
V: TRBV5-1
DNA: TGCGCCAGCAGTCGGGCTGGGGGGAACACAGATACGCAGTATTTT
CDR3: CASSRAGGNTDTQYF

J: TRBJ2-7
size: -
D: TRBD2
V: TRBV9
DNA: TGTGCCAGCAGCGTGAATTTTCTAGCGGGAGTGTCGGTTGAGCAGTACTTC
CDR3: CASSVNFLAGVSVEQYF

J: TRBJ2-1
size: once
D: TRBD2
V: TRBV5-1
DNA: TGCGCCAGCAGCTTCCGGGAGGAGAAAGTAGAGCAGTTCTTC
CDR3: CASSFREEKVEQFF

J: TRBJ2-7
size: -
D: -
V: TRBV5-6
DNA: TGTGCCAGCAGCTTAACAGGCGTTAAGGAGTACTTC
CDR3: CASSLTGVKEYF

J: TRBJ2-7
size: -
D: TRBD2
V: TRBV30
DNA: TGTGCCTGGAGTGGCGGGGGGGCCTACGAGCAGTACTTC
CDR3: CAWSGGGAYEQYF

J: TRBJ1-1
size: few
D: -
V: TRBV30
DNA: TGTGCCTGGACGGACATGAACACTGAAGCTTTCTTT
CDR3: CAWTDMNTEAFF

J: TRBJ2-5
size: -
D: -
V: TRBV7-9
DNA: TGTGCCAGCAGCGGCGGGACAGAAGAGACCCAGTACTTC
CDR3: CASSGGTEETQYF

J: TRBJ2-7
size: -
D: TRBD1
V: TRBV18
DNA: TGTGCCAGCTCACCCTACGACAGGGAGTCGACCTACGAGCAGTACTTC
CDR3: CASSPYDRESTYEQYF

J: TRBJ2-3
size: -
D: -
V: TRBV5-1
DNA: TGCGCCAGCAGCTTCCGGGGGACTCGAGCTGGGAGCACAGATACGCAGTATTTT
CDR3: CASSFRGTRAGSTDTQYF

J: TRBJ1-5
size: -
D: -
V: TRBV27
DNA: TGTGCCAGCGGGACACCCGGCCTGCCCCAGCATTTT
CDR3: CASGTPGLPQHF